These 21 T cell receptor beta chains were all obtained from the same sample, sequenced in a study of cytomegalovirus exposure and HLA in healthy donors. This PCR relied on a set of 60 Vbeta primers and 13 Jbeta primers. Method: immunoSEQ multiplex PCR; TCRdb's copy keeps in-frame clones and lacks some. The table has roughly 150,000 clones, 85% seen once. The source material was PBMCs. Receptors were obtained from a man aged 25-45 years in good health and CMV-seropositive.

The rearrangement links TRBV5-1 to TRBJ1-1; D is ambiguous. V was pared by 3 bases and J by 4 bases, with 19 bases between. Germline V gene lookup returns CDR1 SGHRS and CDR2 YFSETQ. This CDR3 is 16 amino acids long. CDR3 protein: CASSSQPAGAGTEAFF. CDR3 DNA: TGCGCCAGCAGCTCCCAGCCGGCCGGAGCGGGCACTGAAGCTTTCTTT.

The rearrangement links TRBV30 to TRBJ1-5, with D hard to call. The length of the CDR3 is 11 residues. Looked up from germline, CDR1 is GTSNPN and CDR2 is SVGIG (reference sequence). V lost 5 bases, J lost 7 bases, and 9 bases lay in between. In DNA form, the CDR3 reads TGTGCCTGGGGGAGGAAACAGCCCCAGCATTTT. Protein product: CAWGRKQPQHF.

The rearrangement joins TRBV9 to TRBJ1-1, with 7 bases identical to TRBD1. The CDR3 has 15 amino acids. Germline-derived CDR1 and CDR2 are SGDLS and YYNGEE. Germline trimming cut 3 bases from V and 4 bases from J; bases unmatched to any gene: 9. The CDR3 sequence is CASSAFRGMVTEAFF. The CDR3, as DNA: TGTGCCAGCAGCGCTTTCAGGGGGATGGTCACTGAAGCTTTCTTT.

The chain links TRBV2 to TRBJ1-1; no clear D gene. V was shortened by 3 bases and J by 1 base, with 9 bases between the two germline ends. This CDR3 is built from 14 residues. The germline CDR1 and CDR2 sequences are SNHLY and FYNNEI. CDR3 in DNA: TGTGCCAGCAGTGACCCAATCGGGAACACTGAAGCTTTCTTT. It encodes CASSDPIGNTEAFF.

The chain is built from TRBV27 and TRBJ1-4, with D possibly being TRBD1 (6 bases). This CDR3 is 14 amino acids long. CDR1 and CDR2 from the germline V gene are MNHEY and SMNVEV (reference sequence). The V gene lost 3 bases and the J gene lost 5 bases, with 10 bases spanning the gap. Written as DNA, the CDR3 is TGTGCCAGCAGTTTTTACCAGGGGAATGAAAAACTGTTTTTT. Protein sequence: CASSFYQGNEKLFF.

The V and J genes are TRBV19 and TRBJ2-1, with TRBD2 identical over 11 bases. CDR1 and CDR2 from the germline V gene are LNHDA and SQIVND (reference sequence). The CDR3 is 15 amino acids. V trimming: 7 bases; J trimming: 4 bases; junction bases outside the gene matches: 6. Here the CDR3 DNA reads TGTGCCAGTACTGTCCTAGCGGGGGGATACAATGAGCAGTTCTTC. Amino acids: CASTVLAGGYNEQFF.

V usage is TRBV7-2 and J usage is TRBJ1-1; D might be TRBD1 (5 bases). Trimming cost V 3 bases and J 10 bases, with 12 bases left between them. CDR3 length equals 12 residues. The germline gives CDR1 SGHTA, CDR2 FQGNSA. This CDR3 is CASSFPGVRAFF. The CDR3, as DNA: TGTGCCAGCAGCTTCCCGGGGGTGAGAGCTTTCTTT.

About this clone: The sample contains more than one DNA sequence encoding this CDR3. The chain employs TRBV28 and TRBJ1-4, with 7 bases fitting TRBD1. CDR1 is MDHEN, CDR2 SYDVKM, per germline. Losses at the gene ends were 5 bases for V and 13 bases for J; bases not matched to a gene: 16. This CDR3 region has 15 residues. This chain's CDR3 is CASSLFRRDRVGLFF. CDR3 nucleotides: TGTGCCAGCAGTCTCTTCCGCCGAGACAGGGTGGGACTGTTTTTT.

The V and J genes are TRBV27 and TRBJ2-7; 7 bases match TRBD1. The germline gives CDR1 MNHEY, CDR2 SMNVEV (reference sequence). V lost 5 bases and J lost 6; bases outside the gene matches: 10. This CDR3 is 14 amino acids long. CDR3 in DNA: TGTGCCAGCAGTACCCTGAACAGGGGCCCCGAGCAGTACTTC. The encoded protein is CASSTLNRGPEQYF.

This clone was recorded once. The chain links TRBV6-5 to TRBJ1-2; unclear D gene. From germline, CDR1 is MNHEY and CDR2 SVGAGI. The CDR3 length is 15 residues. V gave up 0 bases and J gave up 0 bases, with 8 bases separating them. CDR3 loop: CASSYSTTTNYGYTF. DNA for the CDR3: TGTGCCAGCAGTTACTCGACCACTACTAACTATGGCTACACCTTC.

This chain connects TRBV11-2 to TRBJ2-7; 7 nucleotides line up with TRBD2. Germline loops: CDR1 SGHAT, CDR2 FQNNGV. The CDR3 sequence is 14 residues long. J was trimmed by 4 bases and V by 5 bases; bases with no gene match: 8. This CDR3 is CASSPGLSFYEQYF. Written as DNA, the CDR3 is TGTGCCAGCAGCCCGGGACTATCCTTTTACGAGCAGTACTTC.

The chain couples TRBV7-9 to TRBJ1-1; D perhaps matches TRBD1 (6 bases). The CDR3 is 13 residues long. Germline V CDR1 and CDR2: SEHNR, FQNEAQ (reference sequence). The V end was cut by 6 bases, the J end by 4 bases, with 12 bases between. The CDR3, as DNA: TGTGCCAGCAGATGGACAGAGCCCACTGAAGCTTTCTTT. Translated: CASRWTEPTEAFF.

The J gene is TRBJ1-1, the V gene TRBV27, with D hard to call. This CDR3 has 13 amino acids. Trimming took off 8 bases at V and 3 bases at J, with 13 bases between the two ends. The V gene's germline CDR1 is MNHEY and CDR2 SMNVEV (reference sequence). CDR3 residues: CASSPEVDTEAFF. The CDR3 nucleotides read TGTGCCAGCTCCCCTGAGGTTGACACTGAAGCTTTCTTT.

This clone was detected once. A read error may produce the germline difference seen at one junction end. The J gene is TRBJ1-1, the V gene TRBV7-9, with 7 bases lining up with TRBD1. There are 15 residues in the CDR3. Germline-derived CDR1 and CDR2 are SEHNR and FQNEAQ (reference sequence). CDR3 sequence (DNA): TGTTCCAGCAGCCTCGCACCCAGGGGGACGACTGAAGCTTTCTTT. Translating gives CSSSLAPRGTTEAFF.

The chain couples TRBV7-2 to TRBJ2-1, with D tentatively TRBD2 (6 bases). The CDR3 is made up of 15 amino acids. Trimming left V 5 bases short and J 7 bases short, with 18 bases between. Germline CDR1 reads SGHTA; CDR2 reads FQGNSA. In DNA, the CDR3 is TGTGCCAGCAGCCCTGGAAGGAGGGCCAAAAATGAGCAGTTCTTC. Translation: CASSPGRRAKNEQFF.

This clone was seen a few times. The CDR3 nucleotides are TGCGCCAGCAGCGCGGACAGGGGCCACAATCAGCCCCAGCATTTT. Amino acids: CASSADRGHNQPQHF. The chain carries TRBV10-2 and TRBJ1-5, with TRBD1 matching 9 bases. With 6 bases clipped from V and 3 bases from J, the junction kept 6 bases outside the gene matches. This CDR3 contains 15 residues. Germline V lookup: CDR1 WSHSY, CDR2 SAAADI.

V gene TRBV5-1 combines with J gene TRBJ2-1; 12 bases line up with TRBD2. This CDR3 has 22 residues. Germline CDR1 and CDR2: SGHRS and YFSETQ. Trimming cost V 3 bases and J 3 bases; bases outside gene matches: 22. The CDR3 DNA sequence: TGCGCCAGCAGCTCCTTCCCCCCTAGCGGGAGGGCCGGCAGGAAAATCTACAATGAGCAGTTCTTC. Protein product: CASSSFPPSGRAGRKIYNEQFF.

The V and J genes are TRBV11-2 and TRBJ2-1; TRBD2 matches 11 bases. Trimming removed 5 bases from V and 2 bases from J; junction bases left unmatched: 5. Germline values: CDR1 SGHAT, CDR2 FQNNGV. The CDR3 runs 16 residues. This chain's CDR3 is CASSQGLADAYNEQFF. CDR3 bases: TGTGCCAGCAGCCAGGGACTAGCGGACGCCTACAATGAGCAGTTCTTC.

CDR3 nucleotides: TGTGCCAGCAGCTTAGATCCGACTGGCAATCAGCCCCAGCATTTT. This sequence encodes CASSLDPTGNQPQHF. V is TRBV7-2 and J is TRBJ1-5; D unclear. The CDR3 consists of 15 residues. The V and J ends lost 1 base and 2 bases respectively, with 9 bases between them. Germline CDR1 is SGHTA and CDR2 is FQGNSA.

This sequence joins TRBV19 and TRBJ2-3; TRBD1 aligns across 7 bases. This CDR3 is 15 amino acids long. Losses at the gene ends were 6 bases for V and 2 bases for J; bases not matched to a gene: 8. The germline CDR1 and CDR2 sequences are LNHDA and SQIVND (reference sequence). The CDR3 here is CASRWGRGITDTQYF. The DNA of the CDR3 is TGTGCCAGTAGATGGGGCAGGGGGATCACAGATACGCAGTATTTT.

J is TRBJ2-1 and V is TRBV11-3; the match to TRBD2 covers 15 bases. This CDR3 region has 16 residues. The germline gives CDR1 SGHNT, CDR2 YENEEA. Unmatched junction bases numbered 4, after V lost 3 bases and J lost 7 bases. CDR3 coding DNA: TGTGCCAGCAGCTTTGGACTAGCGGGAGGGGGTAATGAGCAGTTCTTC. Encoded protein: CASSFGLAGGGNEQFF.